The clone carrying this TCR beta chain showed up just a few times. The sample originates from a study of patients and donors after allogeneic stem cell transplantation. TCRdb reprocessed the RT-PCR reads via MiXCR and lists one record per CDR3 protein. The table has 150,000 or so distinct CDR3 sequences, nearly 25% seen once. Germline lookup yields CDR1 SGHDN and CDR2 FVKESK. Trimming cost V 4 bases and J 0 bases, with 12 bases left between them. The CDR3 consists of 16 residues. Sequenced: blood, either unsorted or a sorted T cell fraction (not recorded which). This TCR came from a human donor who was either an allogeneic HSCT recipient or a stem cell or donor lymphocyte infusion donor (not recorded which). It is not recorded whose cells these are; they may come from a transplant donor. V gene TRBV14 combines with J gene TRBJ2-2; the D gene is possibly TRBD1 (6 bases). The DNA for the CDR3 is TGTGCCAGCAGCCCGGGTGGGGGCTCGAACACCGGGGAGCTGTTTTTT. Encoded protein: CASSPGGGSNTGELFF.